The T cell receptor (beta chain) under discussion was sequenced for a study of cytomegalovirus exposure and HLA in healthy donors. Study overall: A later analysis reported the same platform for the 100 to 150 validation repertoires and the approximately 700 first-cohort repertoires.

Details on this clone: Its antigen is not known. The DNA is omitted, as the CDR3 cannot be located on it reliably, and the CDR3 follows TCRdb's listing.

Inclusive of both ends, the CDR3 amounts to 16 amino acids. The table came from immunoSEQ multiplex PCR; TCRdb's copy has only in-frame clones and leaves some out. Of a few hundred thousand clones listed, over 75% are singletons. The donors were part of the validation cohort of around 110 subjects. That cohort was separate from the first cohort, which comprised fewer than 800 subjects. Broader study findings: Both high specificity and high sensitivity reportedly marked the classifier's diagnosis of cytomegalovirus status. Investigators reported some 150 TCR beta chains as tied to cytomegalovirus.

This clonotype was sampled from a woman aged 18-29 years in good health and CMV-seronegative. V is TRBV21-1 and J is TRBJ2-1; the D segment call TRBD2 is taken from the table without a DNA check. TRBV21-1 is an annotated pseudogene. Sequenced material: PBMCs. This CDR3 is CASSKVASGSPHEQFF.